This T cell receptor beta chain was found in a study of blood T cell repertoires in COVID-19. On the study more broadly: Some COVID-19 samples were acute and others convalescent; all came from the United States, Italy and Spain. T cells, B-cell-depleted T cells, or PBMCs supplied cDNA or gDNA.

This clone is a singleton in its sample. The CDR3 length is 15 residues. V lost 5 bases to trimming and J lost 3 bases, with 14 bases between them. CDR1 is MNHNY, CDR2 SVGAGI, per germline (reference sequence). How the authors handled the data: Reference gene primers were amplified, and this amplification served to estimate nucleated cell counts. Measured with immunoSEQ multiplex PCR; TCRdb has only the in-frame clones, and not every one. The V and J calls and clone size are taken from that table; D and trimming were inferred from the DNA. The sample includes over 50,000 clones, 88% of them seen just once.

The sequenced sample consisted of peripheral blood. The chain carries TRBV6-6 and TRBJ1-5; the D gene is possibly TRBD1 (6 bases). The origin of this receptor is a man aged 45-65 years with active COVID-19. CDR3 sequence: CASSVGTIDNQPQHF. In nucleotides, the CDR3 is TGTGCCAGCAGTGTCGGGACAATAGACAATCAGCCCCAGCATTTT.